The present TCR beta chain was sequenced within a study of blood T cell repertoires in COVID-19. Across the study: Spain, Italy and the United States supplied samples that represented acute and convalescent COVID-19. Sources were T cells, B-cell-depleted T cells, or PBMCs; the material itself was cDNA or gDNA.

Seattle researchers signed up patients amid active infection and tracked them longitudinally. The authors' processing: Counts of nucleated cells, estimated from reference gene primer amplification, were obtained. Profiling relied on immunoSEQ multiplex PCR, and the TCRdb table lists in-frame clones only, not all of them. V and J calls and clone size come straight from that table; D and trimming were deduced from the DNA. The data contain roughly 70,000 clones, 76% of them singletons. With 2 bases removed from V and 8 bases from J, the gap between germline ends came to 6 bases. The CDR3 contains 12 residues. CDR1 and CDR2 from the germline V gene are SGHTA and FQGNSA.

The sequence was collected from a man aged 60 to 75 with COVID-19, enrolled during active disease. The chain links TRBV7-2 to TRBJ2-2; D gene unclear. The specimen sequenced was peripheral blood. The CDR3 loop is CASSLRLGELFF. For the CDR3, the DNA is TGTGCCAGCAGCTTACGTCTGGGGGAGCTGTTTTTT.